This is a list of T cell receptor beta chains from one sample in a study of CD4 and CD8 cells across lung adenocarcinoma regions. TCRdb independently ran MiXCR on the PCR reads; one entry per CDR3 protein. The table includes around 3,700 distinct CDR3 sequences, about 64% detected once. Material for sequencing was CD8+ T cells from the margin of a lung tumor. The receptors here all came from a female donor with lung adenocarcinoma. The CD4 and CD8 labels of this study may be unreliable. Each CDR3 is given with its conserved first and last residue. A row's size may be missing; if present it is once, few, many or a size class.

v_gene | abundance | CDR3aa
TRBV5-1 | . | CASSLEGRGAQYF
TRBV7-6 | . | CASSSESISGPSYNEQFF
TRBV6-5 | . | CASSSGPRARGETQYF
TRBV6-1 | . | CASSAILGGFGLAGATYNEQFF
TRBV7-2 | . | CASSRDLGTDTQYF
TRBV25-1 | . | CASSEYQGAIDTQYF
TRBV27 | . | CASSPSVKNMQYF
TRBV11-2 | . | CASSWTSGSYEQYF
TRBV20-1 | . | CSARDQPGAVGELFF
TRBV27 | . | CASSLRGRSGTRGNEQFF
TRBV6-1 | few | CASSENAGELFF
TRBV25-1 | . | CASRTGLTYNEQFF
TRBV12-3/TRBV12-4 | large | CASSPGYYQPQHF
TRBV6-1 | once | CASSVGQEREQFF
TRBV10-3 | once | CAINAASTDTQYF
TRBV7-8 | once | CASSGPGTVNEKLFF
TRBV5-1 | . | CASSLDSGSGNEQYF
TRBV6-1 | few | CASSESRTSGTEQYF
TRBV6-4 | . | CASGGRGGRPQDTQYF
TRBV6-1 | . | CASSGPSGPYNEQFF
TRBV12-3/TRBV12-4 | . | CASRSFGTGITDTQYF